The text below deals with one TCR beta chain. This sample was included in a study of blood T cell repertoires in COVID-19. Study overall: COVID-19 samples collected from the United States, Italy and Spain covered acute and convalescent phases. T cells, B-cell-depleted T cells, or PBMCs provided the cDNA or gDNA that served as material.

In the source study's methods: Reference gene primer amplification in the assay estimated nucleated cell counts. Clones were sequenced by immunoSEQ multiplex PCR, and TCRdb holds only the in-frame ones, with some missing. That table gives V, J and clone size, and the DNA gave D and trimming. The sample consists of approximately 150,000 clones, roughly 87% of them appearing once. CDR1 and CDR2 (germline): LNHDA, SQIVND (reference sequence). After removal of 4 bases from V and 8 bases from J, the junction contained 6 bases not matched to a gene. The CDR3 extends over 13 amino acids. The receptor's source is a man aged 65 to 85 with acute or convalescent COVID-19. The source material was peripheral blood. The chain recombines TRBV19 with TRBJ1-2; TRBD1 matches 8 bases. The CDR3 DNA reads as TGTGCCAGTAGTAGACAGGGGTCGGGAGGCTACACCTTC. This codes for CASSRQGSGGYTF.